What follows are 10 T cell receptor beta chains derived from one specimen sequenced in a study of cytomegalovirus exposure and HLA in healthy donors. 13 Jbeta primers and 60 Vbeta primers were used for the PCR. Sequenced by immunoSEQ multiplex PCR; TCRdb stores in-frame clones only, minus some. Of 200,000 to 250,000 clones detected, just under 80% appear once; the ten largest clones hold around 0.44%. The sequenced material came from PBMCs. These receptors all come from a boy aged 5-17 years in good health and CMV-seronegative.

The J gene is TRBJ2-3, the V gene TRBV5-6; 9 positions match TRBD2. The V and J ends lost 0 bases and 8 bases, in that order; junction bases with no gene match: 19. The germline V gene has CDR1 SGHDT and CDR2 YYEEEE. This CDR3 region has 19 residues. The CDR3 DNA follows: TGTGCCAGCAGCTTGGAAATGCGGGAGGGCCCCCGCACAGATGGTACGCAGTATTTT. It translates to CASSLEMREGPRTDGTQYF. Filled out from reference TRBV5-6 and TRBJ2-3, the complete variable domain reads DAGVTQSPTHLIKTRGQQVTLRCSPKSGHDTVSWYQQALGQGPQFIFQYYEEEERQRGNFPDRFSGHQFPNYSSELNVNALLLGDSALYLCASSLEMREGPRTDGTQYFGPGTRLTVL.

V gene TRBV11-2 combines with J gene TRBJ2-5; D is uncertain. V was shortened by 5 bases and J by 5 bases, with 15 bases between the two germline ends. The CDR3 length is 14 residues. Germline V lookup: CDR1 SGHAT, CDR2 FQNNGV. The chain's CDR3 is CASSLSPESETQYF. In nucleotides, the CDR3 is TGTGCCAGCAGCCTGTCTCCGGAGTCGGAGACCCAGTACTTC.

The rearrangement links TRBV2 to TRBJ1-3, with D perhaps matching TRBD1 (5 bases). V gave up 6 bases and J gave up 4 bases, with 13 bases separating them. This CDR3 has 14 amino acids. Germline V gene lookup returns CDR1 SNHLY and CDR2 FYNNEI. The CDR3 region is CASRLRGAGNTIYF. In DNA form, the CDR3 reads TGTGCCAGCAGGTTAAGGGGTGCGGGAAACACCATATATTTT.

J is TRBJ1-2 and V is TRBV11-3, with 7 bases that match TRBD1. This CDR3 spans 14 amino acids. Germline-derived CDR1 and CDR2 are SGHNT and YENEEA. V was pared by 0 bases and J by 7 bases, with 5 bases of the junction left unmatched. This chain's CDR3 is CASSLDLQGIGYTF. In DNA, the CDR3 is TGTGCCAGCAGCTTAGACCTACAGGGGATTGGCTACACCTTC.

The sample holds a few counts of this clone. The gene calls are TRBV23-1 and TRBJ1-5, with D unresolved. TRBV23-1 has ORF status, its function being uncertain. V lost 2 bases to trimming and J lost 10 bases, with 9 bases between them. CDR3 length: 12 residues. CDR3 loop: CASSQGVNPQHF. CDR3 coding DNA: TGCGCCAGCAGTCAAGGAGTTAATCCCCAGCATTTT.

This sequence joins TRBV28 and TRBJ1-1, with 9 bases matching TRBD1. Germline V gene lookup returns CDR1 MDHEN and CDR2 SYDVKM. V dropped 6 bases and J dropped 0; count of bases not matched to a gene: 5. CDR3 length: 15 residues. CDR3 loop: CASRLTGGMNTEAFF. As DNA, the CDR3 is TGTGCCAGCAGATTAACAGGGGGCATGAACACTGAAGCTTTCTTT.

On this clone: A read error may account for a junction end that differs from germline. The V gene is TRBV9, the J gene TRBJ1-2, with 9 bases aligning to TRBD1. The CDR3 runs to 17 residues. Germline CDR1 SGDLS, CDR2 YYNGEE. CDR3 bases: TGTGCCAGCAGCCCATCACAGGGGGCGAACGATGCGGAAGGCTACCCCTTC. Translating gives CASSPSQGANDAEGYPF.

The chain employs TRBV5-6 and TRBJ2-7, with 7 bases identical to TRBD2. The V segment lost 5 bases and the J segment 0 bases; nucleotides outside the gene matches: 8. The CDR3 spans 15 residues. Germline assignment: CDR1 SGHDT and CDR2 YYEEEE. The CDR3 DNA follows: TGTGCCAGCAGTCCCTGGGGGGGATTCTCCTACGAGCAGTACTTC. Translating it yields CASSPWGGFSYEQYF.

On this clone itself: One junction end does not reproduce the germline sequence, and a read error may be involved. The chain uses TRBV27 and TRBJ2-7, with 12 positions matching TRBD2. Germline-derived CDR1 and CDR2 are MNHEY and SMNVEV (reference sequence). The CDR3 covers 15 residues. CDR3 residues: CASSAYRLAGDEQHF. The CDR3 nucleotides are TGTGCCAGCAGTGCGTACCGACTAGCGGGGGACGAGCAGCACTTC.

This sequence joins TRBV9 and TRBJ1-6, with 10 bases aligning to TRBD1. Germline loops: CDR1 SGDLS, CDR2 YYNGEE. With V trimmed by 0 bases and J by 15 bases, 6 bases remained unmatched. CDR3 length: 14 amino acids. The CDR3 bases are TGTGCCAGCAGCGTAGGGGGACAGGGGAATCTCCTCCACTTT. Translated, it gives CASSVGGQGNLLHF. Supplemented by reference TRBV9 and TRBJ1-6, the full variable domain reads DSGVTQTPKHLITATGQRVTLRCSPRSGDLSVYWYQQSLDQGLQFLIQYYNGEERAKGNILERFSAQQFPDLHSELNLSSLELGDSALYFCASSVGGQGNLLHFGNGTRLTVT.